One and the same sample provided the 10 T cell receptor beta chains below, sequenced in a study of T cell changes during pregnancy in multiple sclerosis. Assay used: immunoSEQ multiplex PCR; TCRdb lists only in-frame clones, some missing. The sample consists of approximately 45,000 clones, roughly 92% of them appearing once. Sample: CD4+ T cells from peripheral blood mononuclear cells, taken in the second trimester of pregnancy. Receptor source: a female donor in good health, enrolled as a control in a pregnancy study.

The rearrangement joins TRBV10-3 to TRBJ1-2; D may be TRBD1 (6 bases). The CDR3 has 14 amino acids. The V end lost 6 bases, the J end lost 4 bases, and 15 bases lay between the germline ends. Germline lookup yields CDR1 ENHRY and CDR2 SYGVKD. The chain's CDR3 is CAISSRTDSYGYTF. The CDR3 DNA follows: TGTGCCATCAGCTCCCGGACAGACTCCTATGGCTACACCTTC.

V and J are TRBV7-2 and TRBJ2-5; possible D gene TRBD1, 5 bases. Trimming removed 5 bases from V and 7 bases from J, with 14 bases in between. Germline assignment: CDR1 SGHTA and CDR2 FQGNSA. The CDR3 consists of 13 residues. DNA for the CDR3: TGTGCCAGCAGCCGGCAGGGTGCAGGGACCCAGTACTTC. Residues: CASSRQGAGTQYF.

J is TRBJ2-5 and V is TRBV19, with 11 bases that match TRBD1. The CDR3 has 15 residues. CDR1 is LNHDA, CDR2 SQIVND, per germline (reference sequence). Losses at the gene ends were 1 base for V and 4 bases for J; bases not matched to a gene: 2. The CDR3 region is CASSIAGQGGETQYF. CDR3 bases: TGTGCCAGTAGTATAGCGGGACAGGGGGGAGAGACCCAGTACTTC.

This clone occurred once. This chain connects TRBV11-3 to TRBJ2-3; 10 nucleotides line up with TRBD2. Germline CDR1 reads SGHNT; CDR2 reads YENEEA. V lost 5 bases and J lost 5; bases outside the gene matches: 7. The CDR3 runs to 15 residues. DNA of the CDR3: TGTGCCAGCAGCCCAGCGGGGGGGCAGGGAGATACGCAGTATTTT. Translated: CASSPAGGQGDTQYF.

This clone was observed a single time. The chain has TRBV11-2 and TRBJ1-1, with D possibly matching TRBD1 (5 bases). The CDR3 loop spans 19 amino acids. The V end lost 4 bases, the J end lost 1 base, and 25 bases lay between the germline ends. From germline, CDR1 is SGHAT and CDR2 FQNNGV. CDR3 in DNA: TGTGCCAGCAGCTCCCTGGAGGAGGGGCTGGTGATTCGGAACACTGAAGCTTTCTTT. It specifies CASSSLEEGLVIRNTEAFF.

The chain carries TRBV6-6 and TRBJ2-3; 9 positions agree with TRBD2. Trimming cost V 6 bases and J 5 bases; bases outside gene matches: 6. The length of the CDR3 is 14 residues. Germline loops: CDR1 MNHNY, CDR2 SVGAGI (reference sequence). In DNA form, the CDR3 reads TGTGCCAGCAGCCGTAGCGGGGGAGAAGATACGCAGTATTTT. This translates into CASSRSGGEDTQYF.

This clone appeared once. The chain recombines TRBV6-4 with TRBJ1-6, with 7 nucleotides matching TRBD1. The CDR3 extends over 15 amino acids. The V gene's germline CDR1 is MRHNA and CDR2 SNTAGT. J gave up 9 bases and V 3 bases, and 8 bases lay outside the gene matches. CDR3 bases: TGTGCCAGCAGTGATTCACAGGGGTCGTCTTCACCCCTCCACTTT. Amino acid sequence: CASSDSQGSSSPLHF.

Here the CDR3 DNA reads TGTGCCAGCAGCTTGAGAAGGGGAAGAAACACCATATATTTT. It yields the protein CASSLRRGRNTIYF. V is TRBV5-6 and J is TRBJ1-3; D may be TRBD1 (5 bases). The V and J ends lost 1 base and 5 bases respectively, with 10 bases between them. The CDR3 covers 14 residues. From germline, CDR1 is SGHDT and CDR2 YYEEEE.

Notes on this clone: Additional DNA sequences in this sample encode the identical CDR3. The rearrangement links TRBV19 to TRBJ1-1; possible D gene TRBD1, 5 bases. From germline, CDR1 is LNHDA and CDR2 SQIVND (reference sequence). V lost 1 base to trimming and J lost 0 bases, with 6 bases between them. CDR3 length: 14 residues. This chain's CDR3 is CASSIGTLNTEAFF. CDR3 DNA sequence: TGTGCCAGTAGTATAGGGACATTGAACACTGAAGCTTTCTTT.

DNA of the CDR3: TGTGCCAGCAGTTTTACAGGGGGCGCGAGGTACACCTTC. Translated: CASSFTGGARYTF. The chain joins TRBV6-5 to TRBJ1-2; 9 bases line up with TRBD1. The CDR3 extends over 13 amino acids. The V gene end was trimmed by 4 bases and the J gene end by 11 bases; junction bases not matched to a gene: 8. Germline-derived CDR1 and CDR2 are MNHEY and SVGAGI.